The text below deals with one T cell receptor beta chain. Assay used: immunoSEQ multiplex PCR; TCRdb lists only in-frame clones, some missing. The profile shows about 24,000 clones, roughly 89% of them singletons. Germline V gene sequence: CDR1 KGHSH, CDR2 LQKENI. The CDR3 is 16 amino acids. V shed 6 bases and J 0 bases; nucleotides not matched to a gene: 5. The sample is drawn from a study of blood T cell repertoires in COVID-19. The sequenced sample was peripheral blood. The chain has TRBV18 and TRBJ1-5, with 10 bases fitting TRBD1. The sequence derives from a man aged 65 to 85 with COVID-19, enrolled during active disease. The CDR3 DNA sequence: TGTGCCAGCTCGACAGGGGGCGCGGGTAGCAATCAGCCCCAGCATTTT. This encodes CASSTGGAGSNQPQHF.